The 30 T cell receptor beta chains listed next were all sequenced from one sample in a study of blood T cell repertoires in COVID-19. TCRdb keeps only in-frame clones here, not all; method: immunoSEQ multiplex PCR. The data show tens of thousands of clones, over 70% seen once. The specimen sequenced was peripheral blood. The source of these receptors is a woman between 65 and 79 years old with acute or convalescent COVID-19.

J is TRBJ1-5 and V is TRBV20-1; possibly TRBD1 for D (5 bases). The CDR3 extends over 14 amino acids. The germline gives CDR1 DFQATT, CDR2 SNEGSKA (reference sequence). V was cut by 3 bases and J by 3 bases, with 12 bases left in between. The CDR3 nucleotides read TGCAGTGCTAGTCAGGGCAGTTACAATCAGCCCCAGCATTTT. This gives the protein CSASQGSYNQPQHF.

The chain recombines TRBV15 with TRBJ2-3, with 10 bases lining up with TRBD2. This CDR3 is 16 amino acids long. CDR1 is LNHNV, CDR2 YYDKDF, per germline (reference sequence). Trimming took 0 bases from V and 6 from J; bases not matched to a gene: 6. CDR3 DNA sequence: TGTGCCACCAGCAGAGATGAGCGGGGGGGCCTTGATACGCAGTATTTT. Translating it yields CATSRDERGGLDTQYF.

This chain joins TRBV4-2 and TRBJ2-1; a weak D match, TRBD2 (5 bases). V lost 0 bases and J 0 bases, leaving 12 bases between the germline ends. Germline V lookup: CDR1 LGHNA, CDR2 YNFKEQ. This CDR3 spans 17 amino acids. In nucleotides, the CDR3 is TGTGCCAGCAGCCAAGAGTGGCGGGTAAGCTCCTACAATGAGCAGTTCTTC. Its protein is CASSQEWRVSSYNEQFF.

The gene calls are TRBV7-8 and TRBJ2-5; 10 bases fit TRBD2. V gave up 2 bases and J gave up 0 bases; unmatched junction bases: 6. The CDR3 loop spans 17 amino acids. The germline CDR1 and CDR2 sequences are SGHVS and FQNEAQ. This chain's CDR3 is CASSLRLAGANQETQYF. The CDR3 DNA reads TGTGCCAGCAGCTTACGGCTAGCGGGGGCCAACCAAGAGACCCAGTACTTC.

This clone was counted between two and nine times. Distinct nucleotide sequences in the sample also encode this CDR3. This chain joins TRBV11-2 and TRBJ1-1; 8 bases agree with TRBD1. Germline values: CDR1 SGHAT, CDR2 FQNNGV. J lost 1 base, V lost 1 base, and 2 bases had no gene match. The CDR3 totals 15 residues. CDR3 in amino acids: CASSLAGGPNTEAFF. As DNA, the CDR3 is TGTGCCAGCAGCTTAGCAGGGGGCCCGAACACTGAAGCTTTCTTT.

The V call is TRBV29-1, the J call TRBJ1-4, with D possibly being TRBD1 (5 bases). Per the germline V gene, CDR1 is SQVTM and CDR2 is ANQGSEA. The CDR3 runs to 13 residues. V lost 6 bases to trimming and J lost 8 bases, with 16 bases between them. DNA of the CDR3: TGCAGCGTCCTGACAGATCGTTCCGAAAAACTGTTTTTT. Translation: CSVLTDRSEKLFF.

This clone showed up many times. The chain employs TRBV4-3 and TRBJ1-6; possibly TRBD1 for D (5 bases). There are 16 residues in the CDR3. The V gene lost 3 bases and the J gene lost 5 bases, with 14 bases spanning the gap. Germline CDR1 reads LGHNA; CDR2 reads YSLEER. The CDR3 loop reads CASSQAQTTDNSPLHF. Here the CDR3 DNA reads TGCGCCAGCAGCCAGGCACAAACGACAGATAATTCACCCCTCCACTTT.

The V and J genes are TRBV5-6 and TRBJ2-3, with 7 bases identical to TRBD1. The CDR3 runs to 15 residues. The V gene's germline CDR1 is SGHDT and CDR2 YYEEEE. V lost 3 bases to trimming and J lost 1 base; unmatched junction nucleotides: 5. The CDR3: CASSWTGTGTDTQYF. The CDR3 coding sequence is TGTGCCAGCAGCTGGACCGGGACAGGCACAGATACGCAGTATTTT.

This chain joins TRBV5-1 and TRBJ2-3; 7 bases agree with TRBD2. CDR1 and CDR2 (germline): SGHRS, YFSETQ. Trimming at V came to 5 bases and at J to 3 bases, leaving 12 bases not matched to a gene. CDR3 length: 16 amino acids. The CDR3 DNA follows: TGCGCCAGCAGGGTGGGAGGGAGGACCCGAACAGATACGCAGTATTTT. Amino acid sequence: CASRVGGRTRTDTQYF.

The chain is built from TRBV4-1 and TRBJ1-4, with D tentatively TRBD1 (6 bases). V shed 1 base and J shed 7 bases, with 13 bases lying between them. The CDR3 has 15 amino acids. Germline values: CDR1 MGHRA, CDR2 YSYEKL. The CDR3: CASSQGRGFGEKLFF. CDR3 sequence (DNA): TGCGCCAGCAGCCAAGGCAGGGGATTTGGTGAAAAACTGTTTTTT.

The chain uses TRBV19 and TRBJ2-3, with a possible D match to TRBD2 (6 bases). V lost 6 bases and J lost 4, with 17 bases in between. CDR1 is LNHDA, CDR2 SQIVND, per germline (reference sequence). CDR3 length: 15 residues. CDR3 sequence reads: CASSNGWGVADTQYF. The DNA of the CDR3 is TGTGCCAGTAGCAATGGATGGGGGGTCGCAGATACGCAGTATTTT.

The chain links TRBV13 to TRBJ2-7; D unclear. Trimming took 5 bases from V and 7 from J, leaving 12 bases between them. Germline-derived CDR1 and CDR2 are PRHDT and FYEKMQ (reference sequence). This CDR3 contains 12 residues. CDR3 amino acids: CASSPPIGEQYF. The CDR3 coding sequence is TGTGCCAGCAGCCCCCCTATCGGTGAGCAGTACTTC. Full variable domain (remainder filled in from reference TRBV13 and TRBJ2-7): AAGVIQSPRHLIKEKRETATLKCYPIPRHDTVYWYQQGPGQDPQFLISFYEKMQSDKGSIPDRFSAQQFSDYHSELNMSSLELGDSALYFCASSPPIGEQYFGPGTRLTVT.

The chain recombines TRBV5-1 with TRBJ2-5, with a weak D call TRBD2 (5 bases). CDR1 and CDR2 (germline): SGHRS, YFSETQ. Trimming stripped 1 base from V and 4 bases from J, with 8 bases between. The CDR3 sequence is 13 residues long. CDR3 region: CASSLRAGETQYF. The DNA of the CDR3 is TGCGCCAGCAGCTTGAGGGCGGGAGAGACCCAGTACTTC.

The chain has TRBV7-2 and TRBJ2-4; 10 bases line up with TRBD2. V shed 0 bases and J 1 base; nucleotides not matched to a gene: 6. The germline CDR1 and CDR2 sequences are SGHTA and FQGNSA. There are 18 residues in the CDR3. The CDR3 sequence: CASSLASGRARAKNIQYF. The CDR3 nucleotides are TGTGCCAGCAGCTTAGCCAGCGGGAGGGCCCGGGCCAAAAACATTCAGTACTTC.

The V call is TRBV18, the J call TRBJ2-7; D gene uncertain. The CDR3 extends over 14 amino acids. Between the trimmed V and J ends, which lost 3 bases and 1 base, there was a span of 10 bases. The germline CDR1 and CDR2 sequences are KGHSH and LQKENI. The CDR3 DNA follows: TGTGCCAGCTCACCCCAGGCGAGTTCCTACGAGCAGTACTTC. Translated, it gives CASSPQASSYEQYF.

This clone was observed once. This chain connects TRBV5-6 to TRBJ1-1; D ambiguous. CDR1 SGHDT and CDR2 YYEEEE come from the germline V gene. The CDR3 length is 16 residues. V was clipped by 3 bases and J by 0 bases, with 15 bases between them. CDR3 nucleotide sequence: TGTGCCAGCAGCTCCCCGACACTCAGCATGAACACTGAAGCTTTCTTT. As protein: CASSSPTLSMNTEAFF.

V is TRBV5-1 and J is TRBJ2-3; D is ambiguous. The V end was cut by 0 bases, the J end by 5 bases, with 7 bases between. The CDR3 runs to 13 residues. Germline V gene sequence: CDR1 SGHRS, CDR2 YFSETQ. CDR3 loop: CASSLDPKDTQYF. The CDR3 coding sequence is TGCGCCAGCAGCTTGGATCCAAAAGATACGCAGTATTTT.

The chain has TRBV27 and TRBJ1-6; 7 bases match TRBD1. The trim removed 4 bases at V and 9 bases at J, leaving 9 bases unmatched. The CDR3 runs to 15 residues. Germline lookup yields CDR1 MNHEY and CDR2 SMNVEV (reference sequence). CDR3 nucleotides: TGTGCCAGCAGTTCACAGGGGATTGCGGGTTCACCCCTCCACTTT. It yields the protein CASSSQGIAGSPLHF.

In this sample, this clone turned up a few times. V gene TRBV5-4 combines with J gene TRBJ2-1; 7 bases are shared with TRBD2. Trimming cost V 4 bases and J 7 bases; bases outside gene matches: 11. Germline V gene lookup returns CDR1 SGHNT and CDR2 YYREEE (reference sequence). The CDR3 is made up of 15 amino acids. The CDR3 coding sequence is TGTGCCAGCAGCCCCGGGGGGTTGGGGAGGAATGAGCAGTTCTTC. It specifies CASSPGGLGRNEQFF. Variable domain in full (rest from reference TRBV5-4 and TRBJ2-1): ETGVTQSPTHLIKTRGQQVTLRCSSQSGHNTVSWYQQALGQGPQFIFQYYREEENGRGNFPPRFSGLQFPNYSSELNVNALELDDSALYLCASSPGGLGRNEQFFGPGTRLTVL.

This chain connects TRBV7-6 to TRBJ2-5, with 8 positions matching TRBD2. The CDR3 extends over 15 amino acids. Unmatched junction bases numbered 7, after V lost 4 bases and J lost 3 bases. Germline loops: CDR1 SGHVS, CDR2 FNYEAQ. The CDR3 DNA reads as TGTGCCAGCAGCTCCCAACCCGGGGGGGAAGAGACCCAGTACTTC. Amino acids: CASSSQPGGEETQYF.

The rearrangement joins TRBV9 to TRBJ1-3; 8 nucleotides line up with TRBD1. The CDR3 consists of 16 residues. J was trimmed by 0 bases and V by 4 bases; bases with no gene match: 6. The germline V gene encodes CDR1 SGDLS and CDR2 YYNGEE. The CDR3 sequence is CASSTRQGNSGNTIYF. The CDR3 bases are TGTGCCAGCAGCACCCGACAGGGGAACTCTGGAAACACCATATATTTT.

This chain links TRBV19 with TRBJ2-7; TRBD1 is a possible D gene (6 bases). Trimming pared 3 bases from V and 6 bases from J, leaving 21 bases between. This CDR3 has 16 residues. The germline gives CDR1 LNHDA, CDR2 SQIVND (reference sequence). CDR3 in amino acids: CASSIYLRDKDPEQYF. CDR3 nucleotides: TGTGCCAGTAGTATTTACCTCCGGGACAAGGATCCCGAGCAGTACTTC.

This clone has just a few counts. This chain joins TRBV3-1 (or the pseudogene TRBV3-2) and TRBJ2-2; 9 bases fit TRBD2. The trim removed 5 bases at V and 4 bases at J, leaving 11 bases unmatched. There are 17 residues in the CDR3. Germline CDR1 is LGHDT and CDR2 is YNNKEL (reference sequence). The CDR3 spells CASSETSGPRGTGELFF. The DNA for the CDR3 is TGTGCCAGCAGCGAGACTAGCGGTCCGCGCGGCACCGGGGAGCTGTTTTTT.

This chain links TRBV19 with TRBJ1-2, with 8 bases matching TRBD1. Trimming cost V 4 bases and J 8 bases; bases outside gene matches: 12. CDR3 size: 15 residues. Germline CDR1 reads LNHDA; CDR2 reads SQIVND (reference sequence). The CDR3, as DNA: TGTGCCAGTAGTACCCAACGACAGGGGACGGGCGGCTACACCTTC. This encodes CASSTQRQGTGGYTF.

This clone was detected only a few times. The CDR3 region has the DNA TGTGCCAGCAGCCAACTGGGACAGGGCTACGAGCAGTACTTC. This sequence encodes CASSQLGQGYEQYF. The rearrangement links TRBV3-1 (or the pseudogene TRBV3-2) to TRBJ2-7; TRBD1 aligns across 9 bases. There are 14 residues in the CDR3. The V gene end was trimmed by 2 bases and the J gene end by 3 bases; junction bases not matched to a gene: 2. Germline V gives CDR1 LGHDT, CDR2 YNNKEL (reference sequence).

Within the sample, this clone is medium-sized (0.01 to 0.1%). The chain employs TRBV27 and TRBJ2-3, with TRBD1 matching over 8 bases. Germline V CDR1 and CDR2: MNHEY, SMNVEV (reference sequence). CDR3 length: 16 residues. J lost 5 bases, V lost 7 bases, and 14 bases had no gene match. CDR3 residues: CASTFGGRGPVDTQYF. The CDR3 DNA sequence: TGTGCCAGCACCTTCGGGGGCAGGGGGCCGGTAGATACGCAGTATTTT.

The CDR3 bases are TGTGCCAGCAGTGCTGGACAGGGAGAAACAGATACGCAGTATTTT. The encoded protein is CASSAGQGETDTQYF. V usage is TRBV6-4 and J usage is TRBJ2-3; 8 bases agree with TRBD1. This CDR3 contains 15 residues. The germline V gene has CDR1 MRHNA and CDR2 SNTAGT. The V and J ends lost 4 bases and 3 bases, in that order; junction bases with no gene match: 6.

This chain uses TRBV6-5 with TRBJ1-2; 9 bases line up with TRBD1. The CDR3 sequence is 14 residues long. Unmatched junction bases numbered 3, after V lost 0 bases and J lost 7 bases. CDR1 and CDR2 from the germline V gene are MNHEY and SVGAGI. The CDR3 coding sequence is TGTGCCAGCAGTTACTCGGACAGGGGCTTTGGCTACACCTTC. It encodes CASSYSDRGFGYTF.

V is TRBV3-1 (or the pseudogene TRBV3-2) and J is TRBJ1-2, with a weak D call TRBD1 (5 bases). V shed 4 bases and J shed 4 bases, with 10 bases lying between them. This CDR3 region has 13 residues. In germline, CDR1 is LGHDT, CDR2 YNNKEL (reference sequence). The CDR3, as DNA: TGTGCCAGCAGCCTTGAAGGGGCCTATGGCTACACCTTC. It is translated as CASSLEGAYGYTF.

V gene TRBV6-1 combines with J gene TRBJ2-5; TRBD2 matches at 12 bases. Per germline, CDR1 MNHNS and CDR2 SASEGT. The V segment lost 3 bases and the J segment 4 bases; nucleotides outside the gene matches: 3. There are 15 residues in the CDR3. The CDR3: CASSDGLAGRETQYF. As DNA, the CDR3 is TGTGCCAGCAGTGATGGACTAGCGGGGAGAGAGACCCAGTACTTC.